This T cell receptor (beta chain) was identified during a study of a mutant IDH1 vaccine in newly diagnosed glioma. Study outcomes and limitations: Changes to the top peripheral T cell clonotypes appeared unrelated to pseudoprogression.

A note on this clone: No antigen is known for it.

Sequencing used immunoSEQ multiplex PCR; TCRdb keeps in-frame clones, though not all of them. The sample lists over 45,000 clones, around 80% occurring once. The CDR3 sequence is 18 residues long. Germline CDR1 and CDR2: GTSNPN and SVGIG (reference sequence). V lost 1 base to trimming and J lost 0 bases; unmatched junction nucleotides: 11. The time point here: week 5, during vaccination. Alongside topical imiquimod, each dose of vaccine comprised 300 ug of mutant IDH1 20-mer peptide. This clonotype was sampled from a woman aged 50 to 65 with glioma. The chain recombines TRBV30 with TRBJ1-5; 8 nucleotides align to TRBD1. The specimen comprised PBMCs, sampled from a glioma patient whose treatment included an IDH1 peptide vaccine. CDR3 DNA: TGTGCCTGGAGTGCAGACAGGGGTTGGGGATATAGCAATCAGCCCCAGCATTTT. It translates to CAWSADRGWGYSNQPQHF.